This record concerns one TCR beta chain sequence. This sample is drawn from a study of blood T cell repertoires in COVID-19. Study as a whole: From T cells, B-cell-depleted T cells, or PBMCs came the material, which was cDNA or gDNA.

V lost 4 bases to trimming and J lost 0 bases; unmatched junction nucleotides: 7. The CDR3 sequence is 15 residues long. Germline V gives CDR1 SGHRS, CDR2 YFSETQ. As originally analysed: Estimation of nucleated cell counts was performed using reference gene primer amplification. Only in-frame clones appear in the TCRdb table, and some are missing; sequencing was by immunoSEQ multiplex PCR. The DNA was the basis for D and trimming; V, J and clone size are from that table. Of 150,000 to 200,000 clones listed, 90% are singletons. This TCR was sampled from a man in his sixties with active or convalescent COVID-19. V usage is TRBV5-1 and J usage is TRBJ2-7; TRBD1 matches at 7 bases. Material: peripheral blood. CDR3: CASSLGTDLSYEQYF. The DNA for the CDR3 is TGCGCCAGCAGCCTCGGGACAGACCTCTCCTACGAGCAGTACTTC.